This TCR beta chain was obtained from a study of cytomegalovirus exposure and HLA in healthy donors (dated 2017 in TCRdb). Notes on the research overall: An earlier analysis of approximately 590 of the donors reported 250 to 300 Gb of sequence data and around 120 million unique TCR beta sequences from some 180 million T cells. Typing coverage varied by locus: about 620-630 donors for A, B, C, DRB1 and DQB1; approximately 500 for DQA1; more than 600 for DPA1; more than 450 for DPB1. Of the 350 to 450 genotyped donors, over 70% fell in the genetic ancestry cluster associated with self-reported Caucasian donors. In an earlier analysis of 500 to 650 of the donors, high-throughput TCR beta sequencing was used to judge whether each TCR beta V gene segment behaved as functional or pseudogenic. Among roughly 400 genotyped donors of the cohort, an average of around 220,000 unique TCR beta nucleotide sequences was sequenced per donor, of which approximately 19% were non-productive. High-throughput TCR immunosequencing, statistical association of individual TCRs with disease status, and machine learning were combined to predict cytomegalovirus infection status. Donor age, sex, ethnicity and CMV serostatus were collected together with the repertoire data. Genome-wide SNP genotypes for about 65% of the 666 donors were used in a later genetic analysis, which treated that subset as a discovery cohort. An early release covering some 640 HLA-typed donors comprised 300 to 350 gigabases of sequencing data and some 79 million unique TCR sequences. Both class I and class II loci were covered by HLA typing, at four-digit resolution. The study profiled the T cell repertoires of around 700 subjects by immunosequencing and related them to cytomegalovirus serostatus. About five DR-DQ haplotypes were handled as single units for association and clustering, since linkage in the cohort was strong. The study was designed to test whether signatures of past pathogen exposure could be identified by cataloging public T cell receptors. Every discovery cohort repertoire had been produced on one sequencing platform. In a later analysis, previously published TCR beta repertoires from more than 500 donors were re-analyzed and high-resolution HLA genotyping was added so that TCR occurrence patterns could be studied. In addition to the first cohort of roughly 670 subjects, a separate validation cohort of 120 different subjects was used. The later analysis used no new phenotypic data to find candidate immune exposures, relying instead on TCR beta sequences and their occurrence across donors. Findings and caveats that apply to the study as a whole: In a later analysis, HLA-associated TCR beta chains showed more clonal expansion and lower generation probabilities than non-associated chains that were equally common. In a later genetic analysis, fewer N-insertions in productive TCRs were reported among donors in an Asian-associated ancestry cluster than the 666-donor mean. Approximately 16 rarely observed V segments, including chromosome 9 orphons, were excluded from the earlier analysis of about 500 of the donors because counts were too low. A later genetic analysis associated a missense DCLRE1C variant with V-gene and J-gene trimming of TCR beta chains, and an independent cohort replicated the association. CMV serostatus was the only immune exposure information available for the cohort. The sequencing pipeline was judged likely to have produced a cluster of highly shared sequence variants as a technical artifact. The study listed 164 TCR beta chains as associated with cytomegalovirus. Only TCR beta chains were sequenced in this cohort, and the absence of alpha or paired-chain data limited detectable features. Correlated functional status among segregating V segments might be attributable to linkage disequilibrium, but an unknown experimental factor could not be ruled out. A later analysis reported that several top co-occurrence clusters appeared linked to parvovirus B19, influenza, CMV and Epstein-Barr virus. In a later analysis, the rate of TCR association differed among HLA loci, with DRB1 alleles having the most associated TCRs and HLA-C alleles having the fewest. A further reported finding was that TCR beta sequences accurately predicted the HLA-A and HLA-B alleles for most subjects in the first cohort. Assigning TCR associations to individual alleles was difficult when HLA alleles, especially DR and DQ, strongly co-occurred. In a later analysis, most CMV-associated TCR beta chains were found to appear HLA-restricted, with HLA associations seemingly driven largely by CMV exposure. A few of the identified cytomegalovirus-associated TCR beta chains were confirmed in vitro to be specific for cytomegalovirus antigens. At a false discovery rate of 0.05, a later analysis linked around 15,000 TCR beta sequences to specific HLA alleles. Cytomegalovirus status was reported to be diagnosed by the classifier with high specificity and sensitivity in both the original and validation cohorts. The 87-base-pair reads could not distinguish some IMGT-functional V segments, including TRBV6-2 and TRBV6-3, so those segments were excluded. Presence/absence analyses assumed roughly uniform sequencing depth across donors, an assumption that may not hold. HLA typing was unavailable for some donors at each locus, so association tests used only the typed subset. Broadly in line with IMGT annotations, most TCR beta V segments showed up in productive rearrangements about 87% or about 30% of the time in an earlier analysis of approximately 640 of the donors. It was suggested by the authors that the approach could potentially be generalized to other disease states and immunological phenotypes. While some public TCRs were present in many individuals, most TCR sequences turned up only very rarely across donors.

The cohort was made up of roughly 670 healthy bone marrow donors. At the time of sampling, all cohort members were nominally healthy, though unrecorded immune exposures were likely present. The donor tested CMV seronegative, placing the donor among the 300 to 400 seronegative members of the cohort. A peripheral blood sample was collected from each donor, and TCR beta sequencing was performed on peripheral blood mononuclear cells. Genomic DNA extraction from the blood cell samples was performed with the Qiagen DNeasy Blood Extraction Kit. CDR1 and CDR2 were assigned from the germline V gene (reference sequence) as MNHEY and SMNVEV. Taken from cysteine to phenylalanine, the CDR3 has 15 residues. Only the CDR3 DNA is retained, 45 bases long and in frame from the first base. The germline ends are 17 bases apart after V is trimmed by 6 bases and J by 6 bases. Library creation used the immunoSEQ multiplex PCR assay. A mixture of 60 forward primers for TCR Vbeta segments and 13 reverse primers for TCR Jbeta segments was used in the multiplex PCR. The CDR3 region of rearranged TCR beta genes was amplified from genomic DNA with a multiplex PCR assay. On the Illumina HiSeq System, the amplified TCR beta libraries were sequenced as 87-base-pair reads. On the study's bioinformatics: A later analysis counted some 80 million unique TCR beta chains across the approximately 700 repertoires, and 9 million to 14 million of these chains were shared by at least two donors. Raw reads were error-corrected and collapsed into unique sequences by a nearest-neighbor algorithm in which closely related sequences were merged to remove PCR and sequencing errors. Alignment of CDR3 sequences to IMGT reference sequences was used to assign V, D and J gene segments. For a sequence to be retained, a match of at least six nucleotides to both a V gene segment and a J gene segment was required. Rearrangements were classified as productive when the CDR3 lacked stop codons and remained in frame with V and J, and all other rearrangements were classified as non-productive. Following IMGT convention, CDR3 was defined as the stretch from the second conserved V-encoded cysteine to the conserved J-encoded phenylalanine. The earlier analysis of 500 to 750 of the donors excluded any sequence lacking an unambiguous match to a single V gene segment. An earlier analysis of several hundred of the donors called V segments functional above 56.7% productive rearrangements and segregating when the between-donor standard deviation exceeded 5%. A statistical classification framework was developed to diagnose cytomegalovirus status using the catalog of TCR beta chain sequences. A later analysis assigned V and J genes by comparing TCR nucleotide sequences with IMGT/GENE-DB human TR gene sequences. Using the TCRdist pipeline, a later analysis assigned CDR3 sequences along with most-parsimonious VDJ recombination scenarios. In a later analysis, each TCR beta chain was defined by its CDR3 amino acid sequence together with its V-gene family, and reads without a unique V-gene family were excluded. In a later analysis, approximately 640 highly shared, low-generation-probability nucleotide sequences were removed to address suspected cross-contamination and a sequencing artifact. In a later analysis, a clonal expansion index was calculated for each public chain from normalized within-repertoire ranks of inferred template counts. Generation probabilities in a later analysis came from a VDJ recombination model fitted to out-of-frame rearrangements, and those results were checked against IGoR. Hypergeometric tests were used in a later analysis to score TCR-TCR, TCR-HLA and TCR-CMV co-occurrence, with a repertoire-size bias correction applied to the TCR pairs. In a later analysis, false discovery rates were estimated by permuting HLA or CMV assignments 20 times. In a later analysis, co-occurring TCRs were grouped using DBSCAN, and TCRdist sequence similarity was added for clustering within HLA-allele-positive subsets. Repertoires with fewer than 30,000 or more than 120,000 public chains, plus five repertoires with anomalous nucleotide sharing, were excluded from co-occurrence clustering. The table was pulled from immuneACCESS by TCRdb, which kept in-frame rearrangements only. Such tables lose some clones; where checked, under half of the loss comes from unresolved V genes, and the rest has no known cause. The DNA gave D and trimming, while V, J and clone size come from that table. This sample holds about 210,000 clones; 80% to 90% were observed only once. The ten largest clones add up to roughly 3.1% of the sample.

This clone was seen a few times. Its recognized antigen is unknown. No base qualities exist here, and no much larger clone lies one base off it. Material for sequencing was PBMCs. The clonotype comes from a man aged 30-40 years in good health and CMV-seronegative. The sequence is built from TRBV27 and TRBJ1-4, and possibly TRBD1, on 6 matching bases. The nucleotides are TGTGCCAGCAGAACCTGGGGGGGGGCTGATGAAAAACTGTTTTTT. It encodes CASRTWGGADEKLFF.